This TCR beta chain was profiled in a study of CDR3 diversity in severe acne. MiXCR was run by TCRdb on the PCR reads, yielding one entry per CDR3 protein. Among 89,000 or so distinct CDR3 sequences listed, roughly half were seen once. J gave up 0 bases and V 5 bases, and 6 bases lay outside the gene matches. Per the germline V gene, CDR1 is LNHDA and CDR2 is SQIVND (reference sequence). This CDR3 spans 16 amino acids. The origin of this receptor is a male donor in good health, serving as a control. The sequencing sample was made of blood. This chain joins TRBV19 and TRBJ1-4, with 7 bases aligning to TRBD1. CDR3 in DNA: TGTGCCAGTAGTCCGGACAGGACTCCAACTAATGAAAAACTGTTTTTT. Its translation is CASSPDRTPTNEKLFF.